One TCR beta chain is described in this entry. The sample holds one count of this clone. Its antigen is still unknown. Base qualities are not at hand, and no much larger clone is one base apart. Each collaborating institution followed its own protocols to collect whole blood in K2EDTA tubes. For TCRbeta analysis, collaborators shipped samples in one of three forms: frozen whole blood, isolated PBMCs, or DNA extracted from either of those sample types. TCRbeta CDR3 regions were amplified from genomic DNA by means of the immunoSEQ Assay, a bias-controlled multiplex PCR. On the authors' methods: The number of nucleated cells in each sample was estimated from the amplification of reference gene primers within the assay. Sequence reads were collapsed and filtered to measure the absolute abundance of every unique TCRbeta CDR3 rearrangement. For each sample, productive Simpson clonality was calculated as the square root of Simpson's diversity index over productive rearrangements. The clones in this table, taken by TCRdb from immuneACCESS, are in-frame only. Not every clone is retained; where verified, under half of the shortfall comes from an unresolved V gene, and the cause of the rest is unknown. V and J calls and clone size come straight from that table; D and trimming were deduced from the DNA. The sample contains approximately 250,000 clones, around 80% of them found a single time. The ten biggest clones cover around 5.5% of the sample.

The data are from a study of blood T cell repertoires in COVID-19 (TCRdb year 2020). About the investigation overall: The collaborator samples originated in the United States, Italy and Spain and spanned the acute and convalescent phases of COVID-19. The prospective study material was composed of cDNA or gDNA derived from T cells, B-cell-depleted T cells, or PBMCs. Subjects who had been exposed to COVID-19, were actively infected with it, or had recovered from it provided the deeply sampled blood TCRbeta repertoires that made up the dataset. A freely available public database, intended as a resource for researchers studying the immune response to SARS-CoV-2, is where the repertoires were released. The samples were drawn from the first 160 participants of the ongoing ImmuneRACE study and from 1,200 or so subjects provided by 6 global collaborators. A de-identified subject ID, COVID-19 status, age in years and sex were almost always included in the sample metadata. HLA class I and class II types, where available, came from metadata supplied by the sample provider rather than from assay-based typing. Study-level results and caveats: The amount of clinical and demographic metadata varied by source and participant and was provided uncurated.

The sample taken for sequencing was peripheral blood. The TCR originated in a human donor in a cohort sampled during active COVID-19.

The DNA reads TGCAGTGCTGTGAGAGGAAACACCATATATTTT. This yields the protein CSAVRGNTIYF. The sequence joins TRBV20-1 to TRBJ1-3, with no D gene named confidently. As encoded in the germline V gene (reference sequence), CDR1 is DFQATT while CDR2 is SNEGSKA. Spanning cysteine to phenylalanine, the CDR3 consists of 11 amino acids. Of the read, only the CDR3 DNA is kept; its 33 bases are in frame from base 1. The germline ends are 6 bases apart after V is trimmed by 5 bases and J by 4 bases.